This T cell receptor beta chain was sequenced during a study of sequential checkpoint blockade in melanoma. Overall study context: Maintenance nivolumab came after either treatment sequence.

Generated by immunoSEQ multiplex PCR, the TCRdb table keeps only in-frame clones and is missing some. The table records around 13,000 clones, approximately 79% of them present only once. Treatment defined: randomized to nivolumab then ipilimumab (arm A) or the reverse (arm B). From thawed PBMCs, live CD3+CD8+ cells negative for CD19 and CD56 were sorted. Trimming took 5 bases from V and 0 from J, leaving 17 bases between them. Germline CDR1 is PRHDT and CDR2 is FYEKMQ (reference sequence). This CDR3 comprises 16 residues. The chain uses TRBV13 and TRBJ2-7, with a weak D call TRBD2 (6 bases). The clonotype was recovered from a human patient with melanoma. Some clones in this sample may be carry-over from other donors' samples. The source material was CD8+ T cells sorted from blood (inferred from file names), sampled from a patient given nivolumab and ipilimumab in sequence. CDR3 nucleotide sequence: TGTGCCAGCAGCACTTCGGACGGGGGTTTCTCCTACGAGCAGTACTTC. Protein sequence: CASSTSDGGFSYEQYF.